Only a few counts were recorded for the clone carrying this T cell receptor beta chain. Its antigen is as yet unknown. These data come from a study of T cell repertoires in cytomegalovirus infection. Background on the study: Recently identified HLA-C-restricted and well-studied HLA-B-restricted CMV epitopes were used. Indicated by public TCR beta signatures were CMV infection and matching HLA type.

This CDR3 has 14 amino acids. Trimming pared 4 bases from V and 6 bases from J, leaving 16 bases between. Germline CDR1 SEHNR, CDR2 FQNEAQ (reference sequence). Whole-study results and caveats: Totalled public TCR beta family frequency picked out people who carried CMV plus the relevant HLA.

TCRdb independently ran MiXCR on the reads; one entry per CDR3 protein. The sample shows around 300,000 distinct CDR3 sequences, approximately 22% of them seen only once. This chain uses TRBV7-9 with TRBJ2-7; D possibly corresponds to TRBD2 (5 bases). This sample comprised cultured PBMCs, obtained from culture after CMV antigen stimulation. This TCR derives from a human donor in good health (CMV status not recorded). Some clones in this sample may be carry-over from other donors' samples. The CDR3 coding sequence is TGTGCCAGCAGCTCCGGACTCGACTTGGGCGAGCAGTACGTC. Translating gives CASSSGLDLGEQYV.